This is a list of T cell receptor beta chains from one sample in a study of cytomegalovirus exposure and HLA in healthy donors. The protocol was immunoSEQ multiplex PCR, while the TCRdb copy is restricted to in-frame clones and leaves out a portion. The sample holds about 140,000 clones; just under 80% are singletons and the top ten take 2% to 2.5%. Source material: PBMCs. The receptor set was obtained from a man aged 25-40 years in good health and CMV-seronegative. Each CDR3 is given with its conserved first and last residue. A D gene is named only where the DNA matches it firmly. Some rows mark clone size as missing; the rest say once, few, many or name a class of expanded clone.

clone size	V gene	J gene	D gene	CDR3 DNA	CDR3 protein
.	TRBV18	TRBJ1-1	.	TGTGCCAGCTCACCGACTTCAGGGCGTGAAGCTTTCTTT	CASSPTSGREAFF
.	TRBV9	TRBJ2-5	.	TGTGCCAGCAGCGTAGCTAACCAAGAGACCCAGTACTTC	CASSVANQETQYF
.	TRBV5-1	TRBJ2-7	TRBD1	TGCGCCAGCAGCATACGACAGGGGGACGGCTACGAGCAGTACTTC	CASSIRQGDGYEQYF
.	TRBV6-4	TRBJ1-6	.	TGTGCCAGCAGTGACTCGGGGGCGCATTCACCCCTCAACTTT	CASSDSGAHSPLNF
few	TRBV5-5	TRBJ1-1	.	TGTGCCAGCAGCTTGGCCCCGCTCAAGCCGTACACTGAAGCTTTCTTT	CASSLAPLKPYTEAFF
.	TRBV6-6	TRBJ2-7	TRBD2	TGTGCCAGCAGTTACAGGGGACTAGCGGGATGGAACGAGCAGTACTTC	CASSYRGLAGWNEQYF
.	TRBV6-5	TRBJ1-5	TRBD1	TGTGCCACCAAACTGGGACAGCATAGCAATCAGCCCCAGCATTTT	CATKLGQHSNQPQHF
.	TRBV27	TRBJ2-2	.	TGTGCCAGCAGCTGGGGGGACGGGCTAAACACCGGGGAGCTGTTTTTT	CASSWGDGLNTGELFF
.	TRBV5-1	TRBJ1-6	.	TGCGCCAGCAGCTTGCGGTCGAACGGGGATTCACCCCTCCACTTT	CASSLRSNGDSPLHF
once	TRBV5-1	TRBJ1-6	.	TGCGCCAGCAGCTTGGACGCCGACAGGAGCTATTCACCCCTCCACTTT	CASSLDADRSYSPLHF
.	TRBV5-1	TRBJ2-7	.	TGCGCCAGCAGCTTGTGGCGGGACGGTCCCTACGAGCAGTACTTC	CASSLWRDGPYEQYF
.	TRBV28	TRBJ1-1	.	TGTGCCAGCAGTTTACGCAGGGTTTGGCCGGGCTACACTGAAGCTTTCTTT	CASSLRRVWPGYTEAFF
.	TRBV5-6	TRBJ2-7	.	TGTGCCAGCAGCTTTGGCCCAACGCAGTACTTC	CASSFGPTQYF
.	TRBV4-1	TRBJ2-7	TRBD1	TGCGCCAGCAGCCAAGAACGGTCTGGACAGGGGACCTACGAGCAGTACTTC	CASSQERSGQGTYEQYF
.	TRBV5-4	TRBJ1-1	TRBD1	TGTGCCAGCAGCTTAGGGACAGGGGGAGTGAAGAACACTGAAGCTTTCTTT	CASSLGTGGVKNTEAFF
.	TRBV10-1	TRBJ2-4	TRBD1	TGCGCCAGCAGTGATTCAGGACAGGCAAACATTCAGTACTTC	CASSDSGQANIQYF
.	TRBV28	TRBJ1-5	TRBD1	TGTGCCAGCAGTCCGGGACAGGGTAATCAGCCCCAGCATTTT	CASSPGQGNQPQHF
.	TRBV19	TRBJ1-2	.	TGTGCCAGTAGTATAGTCAGGGAAGTCTCTCAGGATGGCTACACCTTC	CASSIVREVSQDGYTF
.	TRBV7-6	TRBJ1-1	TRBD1	TGTGCCAGCAGCCCACAGGGGCTCAACACTGAAGCTTTCTTT	CASSPQGLNTEAFF
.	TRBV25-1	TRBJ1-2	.	TGTGCCAGCAGAACAGGCAACTATGGCTACCCCTTC	CASRTGNYGYPF
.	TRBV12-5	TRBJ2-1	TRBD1	TGTGCTAGTGGTTCGGACAGGGCCAATGAGCAGTTCTTC	CASGSDRANEQFF
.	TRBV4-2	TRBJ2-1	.	TGTGCCAGCAGCCAGGCTTCGTCTAGCAGGAGCTCCTACAATGAGCAGTTCTTC	CASSQASSSRSSYNEQFF
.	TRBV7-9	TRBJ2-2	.	TGTGCCAGCAACTGGGGCCCGGCCGCCGGGGAGCTGTTTTTT	CASNWGPAAGELFF
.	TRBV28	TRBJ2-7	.	TGTGCCAGCCCCGACAGAATTTCCTACGAGCAGTACTTC	CASPDRISYEQYF
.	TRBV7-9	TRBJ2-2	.	TGTGCCAGCAGCTTAGCGTCGAGTAGCTCAAACACCGGGGAGCTGTTTTTT	CASSLASSSSNTGELFF
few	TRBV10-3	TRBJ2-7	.	TGTGCCATCAGTGACCCCGGGACAACCTCCTACGAGCAGTACTTC	CAISDPGTTSYEQYF
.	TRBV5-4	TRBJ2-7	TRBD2	TGTGCCAGCAGCTTGGCCAGCGGGGGAAGTTCCTACGAGCAGTACTTC	CASSLASGGSSYEQYF
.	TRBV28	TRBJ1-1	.	TGTGCCAGCAGCCTCAGGGAGGACACTGAAGCTTTCTTT	CASSLREDTEAFF
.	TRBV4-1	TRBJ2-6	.	TGCGCCAGCAGCCAAGTGGGCAGCTCTGGGGCCAACGTCCTGACTTTC	CASSQVGSSGANVLTF
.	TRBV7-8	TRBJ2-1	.	TGTGCCAGCAGCTTAAATGATCAAGTATCGTCCCGGGAGCTCAATGAGCAGTTCTTC	CASSLNDQVSSRELNEQFF
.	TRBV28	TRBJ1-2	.	TGTGCCAGCAGTTCGGAACTCCACAGCCTCGGGAGGTATGGCTACACCTTC	CASSSELHSLGRYGYTF
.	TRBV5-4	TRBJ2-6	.	TGTGCCAGCAGCCCCCGGGGCAGGGGGGTCTCTGGGGCCAACGTCCTGACTTTC	CASSPRGRGVSGANVLTF
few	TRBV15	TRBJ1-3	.	TGTGCCACCAGCAGAGAACTTGACTCTGGAAACACCATATATTTT	CATSRELDSGNTIYF
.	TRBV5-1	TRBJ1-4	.	TGCGCCAGCAGCTTTGATTCAGGACAGAATGAAAAACTGTTTTTT	CASSFDSGQNEKLFF
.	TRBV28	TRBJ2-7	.	TGTGCCAGCAGTTCTCCAGACTTCTCCTACGAGCAGTACTTC	CASSSPDFSYEQYF